A single sample is the source of the 3 T cell receptor beta chains below, sequenced in a study of shared clonotypes between healthy human individuals. TCRdb's copy holds only in-frame clones and misses some; the assay was immunoSEQ multiplex PCR. The sample includes some 2,000,000 clones, about 94% of them seen just once. Sequenced input: naive CD4+ T cells sorted from blood. Subset indicated: CD45RA+ positively selected. The receptors shown here come from a man in his late teens or twenties in good health.

As DNA, the CDR3 is TGCAGCGTTTCTAGCGGGAGGGCCACCAATGAGCAGTTCTTC. This encodes CSVSSGRATNEQFF. This rearrangement joins TRBV29-1 to TRBJ2-1; 12 bases match TRBD2. V trimming: 5 bases; J trimming: 6 bases; junction bases outside the gene matches: 5. The CDR3 is 14 residues long. Germline-derived CDR1 and CDR2 are SQVTM and ANQGSEA.

The chain uses TRBV7-3 and TRBJ2-5; TRBD1 or TRBD2 may be the D gene (6 bases each). This CDR3 is 15 amino acids long. Trimming took 1 base from V and 7 from J, leaving 16 bases between them. Germline-derived CDR1 and CDR2 are SGHTA and FQGTGA. CDR3 in DNA: TGTGCCAGCAGCTTAAACGTCGGGGGCTCAGGGACCCAGTACTTC. It specifies CASSLNVGGSGTQYF. The full variable domain, rest sourced from reference TRBV7-3 and TRBJ2-5, is GAGVSQTPSNKVTEKGKYVELRCDPISGHTALYWYRQSLGQGPEFLIYFQGTGAADDSGLPNDRFFAVRPEGSVSTLKIQRTERGDSAVYLCASSLNVGGSGTQYFGPGTRLLVL.

This clone was counted once. This sample also contains other DNA sequences that code for the same CDR3. The V gene is TRBV5-8, the J gene TRBJ2-7; unclear D gene. V was pared by 4 bases and J by 4 bases, with 6 bases between. This CDR3 has 11 amino acids. The V gene's germline CDR1 is SGHTS and CDR2 YDEGEE. The CDR3 loop reads CASSRRYEQYF. CDR3 in DNA: TGTGCCAGCAGCAGGCGGTACGAGCAGTACTTC.